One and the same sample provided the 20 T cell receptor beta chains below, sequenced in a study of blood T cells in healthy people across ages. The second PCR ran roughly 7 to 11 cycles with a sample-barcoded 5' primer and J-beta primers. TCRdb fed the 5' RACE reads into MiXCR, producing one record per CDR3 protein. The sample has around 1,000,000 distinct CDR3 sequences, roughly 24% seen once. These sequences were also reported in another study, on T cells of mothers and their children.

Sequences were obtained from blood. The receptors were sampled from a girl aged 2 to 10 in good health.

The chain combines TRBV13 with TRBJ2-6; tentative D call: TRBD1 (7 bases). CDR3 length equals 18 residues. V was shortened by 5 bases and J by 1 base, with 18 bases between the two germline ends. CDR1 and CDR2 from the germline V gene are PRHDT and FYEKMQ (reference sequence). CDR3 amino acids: CASSETGDFGSGANVLTF. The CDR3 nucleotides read TGTGCCAGCAGCGAAACAGGGGACTTCGGTTCTGGGGCCAACGTCCTGACTTTC.

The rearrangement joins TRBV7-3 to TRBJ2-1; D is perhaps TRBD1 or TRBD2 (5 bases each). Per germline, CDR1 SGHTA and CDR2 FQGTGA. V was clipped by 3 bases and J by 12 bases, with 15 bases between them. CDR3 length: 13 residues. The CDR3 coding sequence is TGTGCCAGCAGCTTGGCCGGGGCTGAACGGCAGTTCTTC. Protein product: CASSLAGAERQFF.

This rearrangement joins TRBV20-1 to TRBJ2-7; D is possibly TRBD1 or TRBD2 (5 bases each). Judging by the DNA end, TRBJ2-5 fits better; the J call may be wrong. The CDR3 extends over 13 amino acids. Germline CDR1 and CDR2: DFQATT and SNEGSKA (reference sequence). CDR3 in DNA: TGCAGTGCTGGGGACCCACGTCCGGAGACCCAGTACTTC. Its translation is CSAGDPRPETQYF.

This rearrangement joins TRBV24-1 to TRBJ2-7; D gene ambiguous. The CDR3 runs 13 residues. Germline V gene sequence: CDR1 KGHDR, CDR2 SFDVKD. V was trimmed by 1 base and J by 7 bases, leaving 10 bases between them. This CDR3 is CATSDLASSEQYF. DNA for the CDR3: TGTGCCACCAGTGATTTAGCGTCCTCGGAGCAGTACTTC.

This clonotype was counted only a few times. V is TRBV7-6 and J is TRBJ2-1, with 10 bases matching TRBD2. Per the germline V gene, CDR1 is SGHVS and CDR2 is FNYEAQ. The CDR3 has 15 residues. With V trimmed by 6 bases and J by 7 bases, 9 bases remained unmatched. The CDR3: CASSLSGGVKNEQFF. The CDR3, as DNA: TGTGCCAGCAGTTTGAGCGGGGGGGTAAAGAATGAGCAGTTCTTC.

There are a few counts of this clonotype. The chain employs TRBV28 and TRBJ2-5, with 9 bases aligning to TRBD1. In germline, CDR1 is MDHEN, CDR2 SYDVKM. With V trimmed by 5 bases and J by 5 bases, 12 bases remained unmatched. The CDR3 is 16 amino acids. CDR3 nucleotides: TGTGCCAGCAGTCTGGGACAGGGTATGGGTGGGGAGACCCAGTACTTC. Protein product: CASSLGQGMGGETQYF.

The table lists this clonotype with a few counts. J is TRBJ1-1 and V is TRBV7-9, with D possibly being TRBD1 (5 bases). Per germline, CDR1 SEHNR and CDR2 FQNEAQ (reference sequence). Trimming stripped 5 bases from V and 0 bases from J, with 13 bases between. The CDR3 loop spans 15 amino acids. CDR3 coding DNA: TGTGCCAGCAGCCGCCCGGGGCCCATGAACACTGAAGCTTTCTTT. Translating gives CASSRPGPMNTEAFF.

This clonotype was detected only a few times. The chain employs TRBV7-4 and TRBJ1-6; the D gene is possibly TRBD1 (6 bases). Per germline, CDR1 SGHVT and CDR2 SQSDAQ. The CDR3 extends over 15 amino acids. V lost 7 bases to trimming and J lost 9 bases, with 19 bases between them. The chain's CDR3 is CASTRGGRVSSPLHF. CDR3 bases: TGTGCCAGCACTCGGGGGGGGCGCGTCTCTTCACCCCTCCACTTT.

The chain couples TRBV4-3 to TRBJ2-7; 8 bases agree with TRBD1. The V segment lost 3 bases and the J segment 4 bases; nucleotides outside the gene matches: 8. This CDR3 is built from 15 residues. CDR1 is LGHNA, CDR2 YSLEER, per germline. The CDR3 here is CASSQIRTGSYEQYF. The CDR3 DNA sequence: TGCGCCAGCAGCCAGATACGGACAGGGAGTTACGAGCAGTACTTC.

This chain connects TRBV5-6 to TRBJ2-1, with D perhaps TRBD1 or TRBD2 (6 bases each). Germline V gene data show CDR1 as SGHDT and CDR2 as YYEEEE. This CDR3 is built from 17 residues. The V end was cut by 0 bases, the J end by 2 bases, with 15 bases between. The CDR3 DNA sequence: TGTGCCAGCAGCTTGGCTGGAGGAGGGGGGCCCTACAATGAGCAGTTCTTC. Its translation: CASSLAGGGGPYNEQFF.

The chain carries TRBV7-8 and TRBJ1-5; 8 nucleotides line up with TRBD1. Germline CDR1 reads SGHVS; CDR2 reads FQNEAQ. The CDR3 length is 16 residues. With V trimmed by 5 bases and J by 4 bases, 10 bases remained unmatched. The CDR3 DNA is TGTGCCAGCAGCCAATTGAGGACAGGGAGGAATCAGCCCCAGCATTTT. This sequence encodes CASSQLRTGRNQPQHF.

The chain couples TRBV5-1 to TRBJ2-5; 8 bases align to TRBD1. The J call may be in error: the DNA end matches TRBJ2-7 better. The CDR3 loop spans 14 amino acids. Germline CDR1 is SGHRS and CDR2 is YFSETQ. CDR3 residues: CASSPRTGPYEQYF. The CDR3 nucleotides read TGCGCCAGCAGCCCAAGGACAGGGCCCTACGAGCAGTACTTC.

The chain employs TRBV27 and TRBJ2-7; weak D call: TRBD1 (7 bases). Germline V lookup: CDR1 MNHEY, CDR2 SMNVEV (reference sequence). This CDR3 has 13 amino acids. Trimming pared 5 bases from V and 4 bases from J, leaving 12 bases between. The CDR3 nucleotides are TGTGCCAGCAGTGCAGGGGGGTGGTACGAGCAGTACTTC. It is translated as CASSAGGWYEQYF.

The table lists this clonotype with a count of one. CDR3 DNA: TGCAGTGCTAGAGATTGGGCAGCCCGAGGAAACACAGATACGCAGTATTTT. Translating it yields CSARDWAARGNTDTQYF. The chain carries TRBV20-1 and TRBJ2-3; D uncertain. The germline gives CDR1 DFQATT, CDR2 SNEGSKA (reference sequence). This CDR3 comprises 17 residues. V was shortened by 0 bases and J by 2 bases, with 18 bases between the two germline ends.

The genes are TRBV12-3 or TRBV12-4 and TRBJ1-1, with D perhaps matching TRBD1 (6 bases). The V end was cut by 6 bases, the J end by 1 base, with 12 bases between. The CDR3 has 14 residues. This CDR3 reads CASRDSQRNTEAFF. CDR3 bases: TGTGCCAGCAGGGACAGCCAGAGGAACACTGAAGCTTTCTTT.

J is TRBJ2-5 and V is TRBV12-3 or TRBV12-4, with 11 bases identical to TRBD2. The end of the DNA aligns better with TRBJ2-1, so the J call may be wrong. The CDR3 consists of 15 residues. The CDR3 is CAGPLAGGPMNEQFF. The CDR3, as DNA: TGTGCCGGACCCTTAGCGGGAGGGCCTATGAATGAGCAGTTCTTC.

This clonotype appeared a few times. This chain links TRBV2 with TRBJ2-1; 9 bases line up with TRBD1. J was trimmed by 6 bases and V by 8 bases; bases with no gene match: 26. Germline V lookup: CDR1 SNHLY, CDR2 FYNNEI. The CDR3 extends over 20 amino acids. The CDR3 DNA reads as TGTGCCAGCGGAACACATCACCGGGACAGGGAGTCGAGGGAGACCAATGAGCAGTTCTTC. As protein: CASGTHHRDRESRETNEQFF.

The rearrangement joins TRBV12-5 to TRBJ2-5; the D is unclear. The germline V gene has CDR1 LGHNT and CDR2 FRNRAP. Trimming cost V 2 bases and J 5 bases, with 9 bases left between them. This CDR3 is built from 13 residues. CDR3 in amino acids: CASGLRAGETQYF. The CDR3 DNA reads TGTGCTAGTGGTTTGCGGGCTGGGGAGACCCAGTACTTC. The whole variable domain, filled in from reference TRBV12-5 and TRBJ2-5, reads DARVTQTPRHKVTEMGQEVTMRCQPILGHNTVFWYRQTMMQGLELLAYFRNRAPLDDSGMPKDRFSAEMPDATLATLKIQPSEPRDSAVYFCASGLRAGETQYFGPGTRLLVL.

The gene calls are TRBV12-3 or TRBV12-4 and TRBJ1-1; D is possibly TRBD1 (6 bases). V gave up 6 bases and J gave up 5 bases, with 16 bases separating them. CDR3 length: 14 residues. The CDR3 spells CASSPSGVVTEAFF. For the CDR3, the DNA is TGTGCCAGCAGCCCCTCAGGGGTGGTGACTGAAGCTTTCTTT.

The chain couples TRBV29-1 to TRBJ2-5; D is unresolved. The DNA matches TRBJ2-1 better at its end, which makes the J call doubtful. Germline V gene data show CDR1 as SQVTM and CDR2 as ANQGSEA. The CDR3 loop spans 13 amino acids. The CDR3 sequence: CSVFPPESGEQFF. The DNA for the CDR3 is TGCAGCGTCTTCCCTCCCGAATCAGGAGAGCAGTTCTTC.